Only a few counts were recorded for the clone carrying this T cell receptor beta chain. The sequenced template was cDNA made from the entire isolated RNA. Libraries were prepared by immunoSEQ multiplex PCR; TCRdb keeps only in-frame clonotypes and omits some of them. Here the sample spans 150,000 or so clones, around a tenth being singletons. This entry belongs to a study of beta chain features in type 1 diabetes. Germline V lookup: CDR1 SGHTA, CDR2 FQGNSA. V shed 4 bases and J 6 bases; nucleotides not matched to a gene: 12. This CDR3 is 18 amino acids long. The receptor was derived from a man between 18 and 29 years old in good health. The sequenced material came from central memory CD4+ T cells from blood. The chain uses TRBV7-2 and TRBJ2-3, with TRBD2 identical over 14 bases. CDR3 region: CASSSPRGLAGERDTQYF. CDR3 coding DNA: TGTGCCAGCAGCTCCCCCAGGGGACTAGCGGGGGAAAGGGATACGCAGTATTTT.